The 25 T cell receptor beta chains below were found in one sample sequenced in a study of siplizumab effects on memory and regulatory T cells. Sequenced by immunoSEQ multiplex PCR; TCRdb stores in-frame clones only, minus some. This sample carries approximately 110,000 clones, 85% to 95% of them seen once, and the ten largest clones take approximately 0.32%. The sample consisted of CD4+ T cells sorted from blood. Every receptor here comes from a human donor in good health.

V is TRBV10-2 and J is TRBJ1-5, with a tentative D call TRBD1 (6 bases). The CDR3 sequence is 13 residues long. Germline V CDR1 and CDR2: WSHSY, SAAADI. V shed 8 bases and J shed 3 bases, with 11 bases lying between them. CDR3 loop: CASAGTHNQPQHF. CDR3 nucleotides: TGCGCCAGCGCCGGGACACACAATCAGCCCCAGCATTTT.

The chain uses TRBV18 and TRBJ2-7, with D uncertain. The CDR3 extends over 12 amino acids. Germline assignment: CDR1 KGHSH and CDR2 LQKENI. Trimming took 2 bases from V and 0 from J, leaving 2 bases between them. Written as DNA, the CDR3 is TGTGCCAGCTCACCAAACTCCTACGAGCAGTACTTC. This gives the protein CASSPNSYEQYF.

The chain recombines TRBV15 with TRBJ2-1; weak D call: TRBD1 (6 bases). Per the germline V gene, CDR1 is LNHNV and CDR2 is YYDKDF (reference sequence). This CDR3 is 14 amino acids long. V was trimmed by 5 bases and J by 4 bases, leaving 12 bases between them. As DNA, the CDR3 is TGTGCCACCAGCCTGAGAGGGGGATACAATGAGCAGTTCTTC. Its protein is CATSLRGGYNEQFF.

The chain uses TRBV30 and TRBJ1-6; 10 bases map to TRBD1. The CDR3 spans 15 residues. V was clipped by 4 bases and J by 10 bases; unmatched bases: 10. CDR1 is GTSNPN, CDR2 SVGIG, per germline (reference sequence). CDR3 loop: CAWMVGQGVGSPLHF. CDR3 in DNA: TGTGCCTGGATGGTAGGACAGGGGGTGGGGTCACCCCTCCACTTT.

V usage is TRBV5-1 and J usage is TRBJ1-2; TRBD1 might be the D (5 bases). V lost 4 bases to trimming and J lost 7 bases, with 23 bases between them. The CDR3 contains 16 residues. CDR1 and CDR2 (germline): SGHRS, YFSETQ. The CDR3 DNA sequence: TGCGCCAGCAGCCAATCCTACGACCGACAGTGGAGTGGCTACACCTTC. Translation: CASSQSYDRQWSGYTF.

This clone was picked up one time. J is TRBJ2-3 and V is TRBV10-3, with 8 bases matching TRBD2. The CDR3 is 12 amino acids. Germline V lookup: CDR1 ENHRY, CDR2 SYGVKD. Losses at the gene ends were 4 bases for V and 13 bases for J; bases not matched to a gene: 7. The CDR3 bases are TGTGCCATCAGTGCCGGTAGCGGGGAGGAGTATTTT. It codes for CAISAGSGEEYF.

CDR3 DNA: TGCGCCAGCAGCTTGGCCGGGACAGGGGACGGCTACACCTTC. Translated, it gives CASSLAGTGDGYTF. The chain carries TRBV5-1 and TRBJ1-2, with 10 bases identical to TRBD1. The CDR3 has 14 residues. The V and J ends lost 0 bases and 8 bases, in that order; junction bases with no gene match: 4. Germline CDR1 and CDR2: SGHRS and YFSETQ.

CDR3 sequence (DNA): TGCGCCAGCAGCCAAGCTTCCGGACAGAAATATGGCTACACCTTC. Translation: CASSQASGQKYGYTF. The V and J genes are TRBV4-1 and TRBJ1-2; weak D call: TRBD1 (6 bases). V was cut by 1 base and J by 5 bases, with 14 bases left in between. Germline CDR1 and CDR2: MGHRA and YSYEKL. This CDR3 comprises 15 residues.

This sequence joins TRBV19 and TRBJ1-1; D not certain. V was clipped by 0 bases and J by 0 bases, with 5 bases between them. CDR1 is LNHDA, CDR2 SQIVND, per germline (reference sequence). The CDR3 length is 14 residues. CDR3 sequence reads: CASSIDRVNTEAFF. In DNA, the CDR3 is TGTGCCAGTAGTATAGACCGAGTGAACACTGAAGCTTTCTTT.

The chain uses TRBV7-2 and TRBJ1-5; TRBD1 agrees at 8 bases. The CDR3 length is 15 residues. V was pared by 3 bases and J by 7 bases, with 8 bases of the junction left unmatched. The germline V gene has CDR1 SGHTA and CDR2 FQGNSA. DNA for the CDR3: TGTGCCAGCAGCTTGTATCTCGGACAGGGCCAGCCCCAGCATTTT. Its translation: CASSLYLGQGQPQHF.

The rearrangement joins TRBV11-2 to TRBJ2-5; 10 nucleotides match TRBD2. The CDR3 contains 16 residues. CDR1 and CDR2 (germline): SGHAT, FQNNGV. V gave up 1 base and J gave up 2 bases; unmatched junction bases: 4. DNA of the CDR3: TGTGCCAGCAGCTTAGTTCTAGCGGGGGCGCAAGAGACCCAGTACTTC. Its translation: CASSLVLAGAQETQYF.

The V call is TRBV4-3, the J call TRBJ1-2; a possible D gene is TRBD1 (6 bases). Germline values: CDR1 LGHNA, CDR2 YSLEER. This CDR3 has 15 residues. V was shortened by 1 base and J by 0 bases, with 9 bases between the two germline ends. The CDR3 loop is CASSQGGQTNYGYTF. In nucleotides, the CDR3 is TGCGCCAGCAGCCAAGGAGGACAGACTAACTATGGCTACACCTTC.

This clone appeared once. The chain has TRBV19 and TRBJ2-7; 9 bases fit TRBD1. Germline-derived CDR1 and CDR2 are LNHDA and SQIVND (reference sequence). The CDR3 runs 16 residues. V lost 4 bases to trimming and J lost 2 bases; unmatched junction nucleotides: 9. CDR3 sequence reads: CASSTARRQGAYEQYF. The CDR3 DNA sequence: TGTGCCAGTAGTACCGCCCGCAGACAGGGGGCCTACGAGCAGTACTTC.

Remarks on this clone: An end of the junction does not agree with germline; a read error may underlie this. This chain joins TRBV7-7 and TRBJ2-5; maybe TRBD1 (7 bases). The germline V gene encodes CDR1 SSHAT and CDR2 FNYEAQ (reference sequence). This CDR3 has 13 residues. This CDR3 reads CASSFQGGETQYF. The CDR3 DNA reads as TGTGCTAGCAGCTTTCAGGGGGGAGAGACCCAGTACTTC.

The chain joins TRBV6-1 to TRBJ1-5; no clear D. The germline V gene encodes CDR1 MNHNS and CDR2 SASEGT. Trimming took off 4 bases at V and 0 bases at J, with 13 bases between the two ends. CDR3 length equals 16 residues. The CDR3 protein is CASSGPTRNSNQPQHF. In DNA form, the CDR3 reads TGTGCCAGCAGTGGACCTACAAGAAATAGCAATCAGCCCCAGCATTTT.

In DNA form, the CDR3 reads TGTGCCAGTAGCGAAGGACTAGCGGGGGGGCTGGAGACCCAGTACTTC. It codes for CASSEGLAGGLETQYF. The rearrangement uses TRBV19 and TRBJ2-5, with 15 bases identical to TRBD2. Germline-derived CDR1 and CDR2 are LNHDA and SQIVND (reference sequence). V shed 6 bases, J shed 5 bases, and the junction held 7 bases outside the gene matches. The CDR3 covers 16 residues.

The J gene is TRBJ1-2, the V gene TRBV7-9; D possibly corresponds to TRBD1 (5 bases). The CDR3 contains 15 residues. In germline, CDR1 is SEHNR, CDR2 FQNEAQ (reference sequence). The V gene lost 0 bases and the J gene lost 5 bases, with 13 bases spanning the gap. CDR3 nucleotide sequence: TGTGCCAGCAGCTTAGCCCTCGGGACGGTTTATGGCTACACCTTC. Protein sequence: CASSLALGTVYGYTF.

The chain joins TRBV2 to TRBJ1-2; D is unresolved. CDR1 is SNHLY, CDR2 FYNNEI, per germline. The CDR3 runs to 13 residues. Trimming removed 1 base at V and 7 bases at J, with 10 bases between. CDR3 sequence (DNA): TGTGCCAGCAGTGAAGTTAGGGCGGTTGGCTACACCTTC. It specifies CASSEVRAVGYTF.

This clone has only one observation. The gene calls are TRBV30 and TRBJ1-4; D not certain. Germline V lookup: CDR1 GTSNPN, CDR2 SVGIG (reference sequence). The CDR3 has 14 residues. V lost 2 bases and J lost 8, with 15 bases in between. The CDR3 region has the DNA TGTGCCTGGAGTAACCGGGGAGGGAAAGAAAAACTGTTTTTT. It is translated as CAWSNRGGKEKLFF.

The chain uses TRBV19 and TRBJ1-6; D not resolved. Between the trimmed V and J ends, which lost 4 bases and 5 bases, there was a span of 9 bases. The germline CDR1 and CDR2 sequences are LNHDA and SQIVND (reference sequence). This CDR3 region has 14 residues. For the CDR3, the DNA is TGTGCCAGTAGTAGTTACAGCAATAATTCACCCCTCCACTTT. This sequence encodes CASSSYSNNSPLHF.

The CDR3 here is CASSRVPDTQYF. The DNA of the CDR3 is TGTGCCAGCAGCCGGGTACCAGATACGCAGTATTTT. The rearrangement uses TRBV14 and TRBJ2-3; no clear D gene. The CDR3 runs 12 residues. Trimming cost V 4 bases and J 4 bases, with 6 bases left between them. Germline V CDR1 and CDR2: SGHDN, FVKESK.

V usage is TRBV9 and J usage is TRBJ2-7; possibly TRBD1 or TRBD2 for D (6 bases each). The germline V gene has CDR1 SGDLS and CDR2 YYNGEE. V dropped 0 bases and J dropped 6 bases, with 19 bases sitting between them. CDR3 length equals 16 residues. DNA of the CDR3: TGTGCCAGCAGCGTAGGGGGGGCAGAGAGGGTCCTCGAGCAGTACTTC. It yields the protein CASSVGGAERVLEQYF.

The chain is built from TRBV5-1 and TRBJ2-7, with 11 bases lining up with TRBD2. Trimming took 2 bases from V and 6 from J; bases not matched to a gene: 16. Germline V gene data show CDR1 as SGHRS and CDR2 as YFSETQ. The CDR3 contains 18 residues. The CDR3 DNA follows: TGCGCCAGCAGCTTAGAGGCTAGCGGGGGGCCTCAGTTCGCCGAGCAGTACTTC. Encoded protein: CASSLEASGGPQFAEQYF.

The chain employs TRBV7-6 and TRBJ2-7; D gene ambiguous. The CDR3 is made up of 16 amino acids. From germline, CDR1 is SGHVS and CDR2 FNYEAQ. Trimming removed 0 bases from V and 0 bases from J, with 12 bases in between. The CDR3 here is CASSLAGRTSSYEQYF. The CDR3, as DNA: TGTGCCAGCAGCTTAGCGGGAAGGACGAGCTCCTACGAGCAGTACTTC.

The chain has TRBV12-5 and TRBJ1-3; 7 bases are shared with TRBD1. Per the germline V gene, CDR1 is LGHNT and CDR2 is FRNRAP. Trimming took 4 bases from V and 2 from J; bases not matched to a gene: 5. This CDR3 spans 15 amino acids. The CDR3: CASGWVTGPGNTIYF. The DNA for the CDR3 is TGTGCTAGTGGTTGGGTGACAGGGCCTGGAAACACCATATATTTT.